The 20 T cell receptor beta chains presented below share a single source sample, sequenced in a study of CD8 T cells in Susac syndrome. RNA, at about 0.45 to 1 ug, was reverse transcribed with random hexamers. Each CDR3 protein gets one entry after TCRdb re-called the immunoSEQ multiplex PCR reads with MiXCR. This table holds approximately 79,000 distinct CDR3 sequences, under 95% found once. The sequenced material came from CD8+ T cells from PBMCs. The receptors shown here come from a human donor with Susac syndrome.

The rearrangement uses TRBV20-1 and TRBJ2-1; the match to TRBD1 covers 9 bases. Germline loops: CDR1 DFQATT, CDR2 SNEGSKA (reference sequence). The CDR3 loop spans 16 amino acids. Trimming cost V 0 bases and J 6 bases; bases outside gene matches: 9. CDR3 nucleotide sequence: TGCAGTGCTAGAGATTTAAAACAGGGGGCAGGCAATGAGCAGTTCTTC. It is translated as CSARDLKQGAGNEQFF.

This clonotype was seen only once. The chain employs TRBV12-3 or TRBV12-4 and TRBJ2-2; TRBD2 matches at 10 bases. Germline trimming cut 5 bases from V and 1 base from J; bases unmatched to any gene: 1. The CDR3 extends over 15 amino acids. The CDR3 spells CASSPSGGNTGELFF. CDR3 sequence (DNA): TGTGCCAGCAGTCCTAGCGGGGGGAACACCGGGGAGCTGTTTTTT.

The genes are TRBV6-2 or TRBV6-3 and TRBJ2-2; the match to TRBD2 covers 14 bases. Germline CDR1 and CDR2: MNHEY and SVGEGT. V gave up 5 bases and J gave up 2 bases; unmatched junction bases: 4. The CDR3 runs to 17 residues. For the CDR3, the DNA is TGTGCCAGCAGTGGACTAGCGGGGGGCCCAAACACCGGGGAGCTGTTTTTT. Its translation is CASSGLAGGPNTGELFF.

V gene TRBV5-1 combines with J gene TRBJ2-2; a possible D gene is TRBD1 (6 bases). CDR1 is SGHRS, CDR2 YFSETQ, per germline. The CDR3 covers 15 residues. Trimming removed 3 bases from V and 5 bases from J, with 14 bases in between. The CDR3 spells CASSWTDEGTGELFF. The CDR3 region has the DNA TGCGCCAGCAGCTGGACAGACGAGGGTACCGGGGAGCTGTTTTTT.

The chain couples TRBV3-1 to TRBJ1-5; no reliable D call. The CDR3 is 14 amino acids. Germline values: CDR1 LGHDT, CDR2 YNNKEL (reference sequence). Trimming removed 3 bases at V and 3 bases at J, with 9 bases between. The chain's CDR3 is CASSQTSANQPQHF. DNA for the CDR3: TGTGCCAGCAGCCAGACGAGTGCCAATCAGCCCCAGCATTTT.

The V gene is TRBV4-3, the J gene TRBJ2-3; 7 positions match TRBD2. The V and J ends lost 1 base and 0 bases, in that order; junction bases with no gene match: 7. The CDR3 consists of 17 residues. The germline V gene encodes CDR1 LGHNA and CDR2 YSLEER. The DNA for the CDR3 is TGCGCCAGCAGCCAAGTCGGGCTAGCGGAGAGCACAGATACGCAGTATTTT. This translates into CASSQVGLAESTDTQYF.

CDR3 sequence: CASSETQTEAFF. DNA of the CDR3: TGTGCCAGCAGTGAGACACAGACTGAAGCTTTCTTT. V usage is TRBV6-1 and J usage is TRBJ1-1; no clear D gene. CDR1 MNHNS and CDR2 SASEGT come from the germline V gene. CDR3 size: 12 residues. The V end lost 3 bases, the J end lost 5 bases, and 7 bases lay between the germline ends.

The chain employs TRBV29-1 and TRBJ2-1; D not resolved. V was shortened by 3 bases and J by 4 bases, with 7 bases between the two germline ends. The germline CDR1 and CDR2 sequences are SQVTM and ANQGSEA. The CDR3 has 12 residues. CDR3 in DNA: TGCAGCGTTGAGTTACGGTACAATGAGCAGTTCTTC. It encodes CSVELRYNEQFF.

The gene calls are TRBV20-1 and TRBJ2-5, with TRBD2 matching 14 bases. The germline gives CDR1 DFQATT, CDR2 SNEGSKA (reference sequence). The CDR3 runs 15 residues. With V trimmed by 6 bases and J by 3 bases, 6 bases remained unmatched. For the CDR3, the DNA is TGCAGTGCACAGGGGGGACTAGCGGGGGAAGAGACCCAGTACTTC. Encoded protein: CSAQGGLAGEETQYF.

The chain is built from TRBV20-1 and TRBJ1-6, with TRBD1 identical over 7 bases. This CDR3 comprises 18 residues. Germline V gives CDR1 DFQATT, CDR2 SNEGSKA (reference sequence). V was clipped by 6 bases and J by 1 base; unmatched bases: 15. The CDR3 sequence is CSAITGDLRGSYNSPLHF. The CDR3 DNA follows: TGCAGTGCAATTACAGGGGACCTGAGAGGGTCCTATAATTCACCCCTCCACTTT.

J is TRBJ2-7 and V is TRBV6-2 or TRBV6-3, with a weak D call TRBD2 (6 bases). Germline loops: CDR1 MNHEY, CDR2 SVGEGT. V lost 2 bases to trimming and J lost 3 bases, with 11 bases between them. The CDR3 is 14 amino acids. The CDR3 region has the DNA TGTGCCAGCAGTTACCAGGCGGGATTCTACGAGCAGTACTTC. This codes for CASSYQAGFYEQYF.

The chain recombines TRBV5-4 with TRBJ2-3; D unresolved. With 4 bases removed from V and 3 bases from J, the gap between germline ends came to 15 bases. The germline gives CDR1 SGHNT, CDR2 YYREEE (reference sequence). The CDR3 contains 15 residues. CDR3 sequence (DNA): TGTGCCAGCAGCGCCTCTCGTCTAGTGACAGATACGCAGTATTTT. It yields the protein CASSASRLVTDTQYF.

The chain combines TRBV29-1 with TRBJ1-1; 9 bases line up with TRBD1. Germline V lookup: CDR1 SQVTM, CDR2 ANQGSEA. This CDR3 is 16 amino acids long. V shed 3 bases and J 4 bases; nucleotides not matched to a gene: 12. CDR3 in DNA: TGCAGCGTTGAGGACAGGGGAATCAGGATCGGCACTGAAGCTTTCTTT. Translating gives CSVEDRGIRIGTEAFF.

The V and J genes are TRBV6-2 or TRBV6-3 and TRBJ1-3; 7 positions agree with TRBD1. The CDR3 length is 16 residues. Germline loops: CDR1 MNHEY, CDR2 SVGEGT. The junction had 7 bases not matched to a gene; V was cut back by 5 bases and J by 0 bases. The CDR3: CASSEGQRFSGNTIYF. CDR3 coding DNA: TGTGCCAGCAGTGAGGGACAGCGCTTCTCTGGAAACACCATATATTTT.

The V call is TRBV30, the J call TRBJ1-1; D is perhaps TRBD1 (5 bases). The CDR3 totals 12 residues. Germline V gene data show CDR1 as GTSNPN and CDR2 as SVGIG (reference sequence). With 6 bases removed from V and 8 bases from J, the gap between germline ends came to 16 bases. CDR3 DNA sequence: TGTGCCTGTCCCCGGGACGAGAGGGAAGCTTTCTTT. This encodes CACPRDEREAFF.

The chain has TRBV12-3 or TRBV12-4 and TRBJ1-2; the D is unclear. The CDR3 totals 16 residues. V was trimmed by 7 bases and J by 8 bases, leaving 26 bases between them. The CDR3, as DNA: TGTGCCAGCACCCTGGGGTACGGCATAAGAGGTCTCGGCTACACCTTC. It specifies CASTLGYGIRGLGYTF.

This chain connects TRBV29-1 to TRBJ2-3; D gene uncertain. The germline V gene has CDR1 SQVTM and CDR2 ANQGSEA. Trimming left V 3 bases short and J 2 bases short, with 0 bases between. This CDR3 spans 10 amino acids. This CDR3 is CSVDTDTQYF. In DNA, the CDR3 is TGCAGCGTTGACACAGATACGCAGTATTTT.

The chain has TRBV7-3 and TRBJ2-3, with 11 bases aligning to TRBD2. This CDR3 is built from 15 residues. V shed 4 bases, J shed 10 bases, and the junction held 10 bases outside the gene matches. In germline, CDR1 is SGHTA, CDR2 FQGTGA. The CDR3 loop is CASSSNSGGAQAQYF. The CDR3 DNA is TGTGCCAGCAGCTCTAATAGCGGGGGGGCCCAGGCGCAGTATTTT. The variable domain in full, completed from reference TRBV7-3 and TRBJ2-3, reads GAGVSQTPSNKVTEKGKYVELRCDPISGHTALYWYRQSLGQGPEFLIYFQGTGAADDSGLPNDRFFAVRPEGSVSTLKIQRTERGDSAVYLCASSSNSGGAQAQYFGPGTRLTVL.

This chain links TRBV4-1 with TRBJ1-6; D call uncertain. V shed 0 bases and J shed 13 bases, with 10 bases lying between them. From germline, CDR1 is MGHRA and CDR2 YSYEKL. The CDR3 length is 13 residues. CDR3: CASSQEGARPLHF. CDR3 DNA sequence: TGCGCCAGCAGCCAAGAGGGAGCCCGGCCCCTCCACTTT.

The rearrangement links TRBV9 to TRBJ1-4; D perhaps matches TRBD1 (6 bases). CDR1 and CDR2 from the germline V gene are SGDLS and YYNGEE. The CDR3 totals 15 residues. The germline V and J ends were trimmed by 1 base and 6 bases, with 13 bases remaining between them. DNA for the CDR3: TGTGCCAGCAGCGTATCCGGGACATTAGATGAAAAACTGTTTTTT. Translation gives CASSVSGTLDEKLFF.